Given below is one T cell receptor beta chain in context. What this receptor recognizes is not known. One base away there is no much larger clone; base qualities are not given. The data are from a study of regulatory T cells in long-lasting Graves disease (dated by TCRdb to the early 2020s). A note on the overall study: Patients with newly diagnosed Graves' disease had been on antithyroid drugs for under 3 months. A total of around 35 samples underwent TCR sequencing: some 13 from persistent and roughly 20 from newly diagnosed Graves' disease patients. Patients with persistent Graves' disease were compared with patients with newly diagnosed Graves' disease using TCR sequencing and RNA sequencing of peripheral blood. The study was registered as a clinical trial and conducted in China. Overall study results and their limits: The authors noted that the small sample size was a limitation that may lower accuracy. Persistent disease showed preferential use of TRBV28, TRBJ1-2 and TRBJ2-5, whereas newly diagnosed disease favored TRBV20-1 and TRBJ2-1. Persistent patients shared more public clonotypes among themselves (around 3,000) than newly diagnosed patients did (approximately 970). Sequencing and analysis were restricted to the TCR beta chain. Compared with newly diagnosed patients, patients with persistent Graves' disease had lower TCR Shannon entropy and fewer highly expanded clones, which suggests clonal expansion. The study examined only peripheral blood because the primary lesion, thyroid tissue, could not be accessed.

The library relied on multiplex PCR. This sample was sequenced with an Illumina HiSeq 4000. To build TCR beta libraries, CDR3 regions were amplified by Arm-PCR using iRepertoire HTBI primers. PCR products were gel purified before sequencing. The authors' analysis ran thus. Gene usage analysis of CDR3 amino acid clonotypes used the approximately 56 TRBV and 14 TRBJ segments found across samples. Filtered high-quality paired reads were merged into contigs using COPE and FqMerger. BLAST was used to align contigs to IMGT TRBV, TRBD and TRBJ reference genes, with CDR3 defined following IMGT. Any clonotype with a frequency above 0.1% was classified as a highly expanded clone. Shannon entropy served as the measure of repertoire diversity, while the Gini coefficient captured V-J evenness. Public clonotypes were defined as clonotypes shared by more than one individual. TCRdb trimmed the raw reads at Q25, called clones with MiXCR and kept productive beta chains. Every entry covers one CDR3 protein and lists the most common genes and DNA from its rows. These V and J calls rely on TCRdb rather than the paper's analysis. Recorded for this sample are roughly 500,000 distinct CDR3 sequences; 13% to 15% of them occurred a single time. More than 15% of the sample rests with the top ten.

Here V drops 6 bases and J drops 4 bases, and the junction holds 7 bases not matched to any gene. From cysteine to phenylalanine, the CDR3 is 14 amino acids long. The kept DNA is CDR3 alone, 42 bases in frame from the first base. The germline V gene gives CDR1 as SQVTM and CDR2 as ANQGSEA. The time point tag for this specimen amounts to: newly diagnosed GD, antithyroid drugs for less than 3 months. For both TCR sequencing and RNA sequencing, RNA was extracted from PBMCs using TRIzol. Graves' disease was diagnosed according to American Thyroid Association guidelines. Recruitment of patients was carried out at an endocrinology department in Xi'an, China. Each patient gave roughly 8.4 milliliters of peripheral blood, collected in an EDTA anticoagulant tube. PBMCs were isolated by Ficoll Paque Plus density gradient separation without further T cell sorting. An Agilent 2100 Bioanalyzer and agarose gel were used to check RNA quality, while a NanoDrop 2000 measured RNA concentration.

The sample also formed part of further work on T cells in Graves' hyperthyroidism and ophthalmopathy. The second study reports: Stable Graves' hyperthyroidism was defined as no progression to ophthalmopathy during 18 months of follow-up. Hyperthyroidism patients were newly diagnosed, with disease duration under 2 months, and aged 18 to 65 years. The study excluded patients with uncontrolled infections, other autoimmune diseases, pregnancy or lactation. Diagnoses relied on clinical symptoms, serum thyroxine and TRAb, thyroid ultrasound and orbital computed tomography. The TCR CDR3 was subjected to a first round of RT-PCR using the HTBI primer set and the Qiagen OneStep RT-PCR kit. Blood samples also contained most of the expanded thyroid clonotypes (frequency above 0.001), which suggests that blood repertoires may reflect thyroid immune responses. In cross-validation, a model built on a 13 V-J signature told ophthalmopathy apart from stable hyperthyroidism with under 90% sensitivity and approximately 84% specificity, and in testing the same model reached 80%/75%. In validation, the model predicted progression to ophthalmopathy with approximately 71% sensitivity and roughly 75% specificity, a median of about 6.7 months before onset. To identify TCR V-J signatures that set the groups apart, the researchers used a discovery cohort of 100 or so patients, made up of under 50 with Graves' ophthalmopathy and some 56 with stable Graves' hyperthyroidism. An independent validation cohort of under 20 hyperthyroidism patients and 17 patients who later progressed to ophthalmopathy tested prospective prediction of ophthalmopathy. The 75 to 100 discovery patients were divided at random into training and test sets in a 7:3 ratio. In addition, the study compared T-cell repertoires in thyroid tissue and in blood from roughly 6 Graves' hyperthyroidism patients. Once sampling was done, hyperthyroidism patients were given methimazole at a starting dose of 30 mg daily, whereas ophthalmopathy patients were given high-dose intravenous methylprednisolone. Libraries were constructed in a second round of multiplex PCR, after which size selection and purification were carried out. Libraries were sequenced paired-end with 100 bp reads on an Illumina HiSeq2000. SOAPnuke was used to process the raw data, with reads discarded if the reads contained adapters or uncalled bases, had a mean Phred below 15, or lacked an exact constant-primer or identifier match. High-quality paired reads were merged with COPE v1.2.5, and unique nucleotide sequences were defined as clonotypes. MiTCR v1.1 was used to align the clonotypes against IMGT TRBV, TRBD and TRBJ reference segments. The analysis was restricted to V-J combinations with a frequency above 0.0001, which together covered approximately 99% of the repertoires. A TCS score was defined as the ratio of F50 (clonal expansion) to E x V (chaos), with BLOSUM62-based TCRdist applied between CDR3 peptides within each V-J. Welch's t-statistics and random forest reduced 514 V-J features to 13, which were used in a naive Bayes classifier (R e1071). Sample size was not statistically predetermined, and blinding of investigators to group allocation was not performed. The paper reports TCR Vbeta CDR3 sequencing of over 120 peripheral blood samples: 43 ophthalmopathy, fewer than 80 hyperthyroidism and 17 progressor patients.

The specimen comprised peripheral blood mononuclear cells (PBMCs), sampled at new diagnosis, from a patient treated with antithyroid drugs. The TCR sequence derives from a woman in her fifties or sixties with Graves disease. Donor details come from another sample of the same person, matched by shared clones. The rearranged chain carries TRBV29-1 and TRBJ2-1, and 9 bases in between align with TRBD2. Read as DNA, the sequence is TGCAGCGTAGCTCGGCTAGCGGGGTACAATGAGCAGTTCTTC. Translation gives CSVARLAGYNEQFF.